A selection of T cell receptor beta chains follows, all from one sample in a study of CD8+ T cells in alopecia areata. Sequencing used immunoSEQ multiplex PCR; TCRdb keeps in-frame clones, though not all of them. The sample records approximately 100,000 clones, just under 60% being singletons. Sequencing used CD8+ T cells sorted from blood, obtained at approximately week 61, from a patient treated with tofacitinib. The receptors come from a human donor with alopecia areata. The CDR3 runs from the conserved cysteine through the conserved F or W. The order of the fields is CDR3 DNA, CDR3 protein, clone size, D gene, J gene, V gene. The D gene is left open where the match is weak. The size entry is marked missing in some rows and otherwise reads once, few, many or a size class.

CDR3nt: TGTGCCAGCAGTGAGGAAAGAGGTTTGGGGGTACAAGAGACCCAGTACTTC
CDR3aa: CASSEERGLGVQETQYF
abundance: once
d_gene: -
j_gene: TRBJ2-5
v_gene: TRBV2

CDR3nt: TGTGCCAGCAGCCCCCTGACAGACACCTACGAGCAGTACTTC
CDR3aa: CASSPLTDTYEQYF
abundance: -
d_gene: -
j_gene: TRBJ2-7
v_gene: TRBV14

CDR3nt: TGCGCCAGCAAGAAAGGCGACAGCTCTGGAAACACCATATATTTT
CDR3aa: CASKKGDSSGNTIYF
abundance: -
d_gene: -
j_gene: TRBJ1-3
v_gene: TRBV5-1

CDR3nt: TGTGCCAGCAGCTTAGGGGGGTCTCTTCACGAGCAGTACTTC
CDR3aa: CASSLGGSLHEQYF
abundance: -
d_gene: -
j_gene: TRBJ2-7
v_gene: TRBV7-9

CDR3nt: TGTGCCAGCAGCCAGGCGAACACTGAAGCTTTCTTT
CDR3aa: CASSQANTEAFF
abundance: -
d_gene: -
j_gene: TRBJ1-1
v_gene: TRBV13

CDR3nt: TGTGCCAGCAGGGGACAGGGGAGGGACACTGAAGCTTTCTTT
CDR3aa: CASRGQGRDTEAFF
abundance: -
d_gene: TRBD1
j_gene: TRBJ1-1
v_gene: TRBV2

CDR3nt: TGTGCCAGCAGCTTAGCGTTTCGGGGGGATACTGAAGCTTTCTTT
CDR3aa: CASSLAFRGDTEAFF
abundance: -
d_gene: -
j_gene: TRBJ1-1
v_gene: TRBV7-9

CDR3nt: TGTGCCAGCTCACTCTCGGACAGAAACTATGGCTACACCTTC
CDR3aa: CASSLSDRNYGYTF
abundance: -
d_gene: -
j_gene: TRBJ1-2
v_gene: TRBV18

CDR3nt: TGCGCCAGCAGCCAAGTTGGGGGGGATGTGGATACGCAGTATTTT
CDR3aa: CASSQVGGDVDTQYF
abundance: -
d_gene: TRBD2
j_gene: TRBJ2-3
v_gene: TRBV4-1

CDR3nt: TGTGCCAGCAGCTTAGCGACAGGGGGGGCAACAGATACGCAGTATTTT
CDR3aa: CASSLATGGATDTQYF
abundance: -
d_gene: TRBD1
j_gene: TRBJ2-3
v_gene: TRBV7-9

CDR3nt: TGTGCCAGCAGCTTAAGCGTCGGAGGACAGGGCCCTCTGCATTTT
CDR3aa: CASSLSVGGQGPLHF
abundance: -
d_gene: TRBD1
j_gene: TRBJ1-5
v_gene: TRBV7-9

CDR3nt: TGTGCCAGCAGCTTTGGAGACTGGGACGGCTACACCTTC
CDR3aa: CASSFGDWDGYTF
abundance: -
d_gene: -
j_gene: TRBJ1-2
v_gene: TRBV13